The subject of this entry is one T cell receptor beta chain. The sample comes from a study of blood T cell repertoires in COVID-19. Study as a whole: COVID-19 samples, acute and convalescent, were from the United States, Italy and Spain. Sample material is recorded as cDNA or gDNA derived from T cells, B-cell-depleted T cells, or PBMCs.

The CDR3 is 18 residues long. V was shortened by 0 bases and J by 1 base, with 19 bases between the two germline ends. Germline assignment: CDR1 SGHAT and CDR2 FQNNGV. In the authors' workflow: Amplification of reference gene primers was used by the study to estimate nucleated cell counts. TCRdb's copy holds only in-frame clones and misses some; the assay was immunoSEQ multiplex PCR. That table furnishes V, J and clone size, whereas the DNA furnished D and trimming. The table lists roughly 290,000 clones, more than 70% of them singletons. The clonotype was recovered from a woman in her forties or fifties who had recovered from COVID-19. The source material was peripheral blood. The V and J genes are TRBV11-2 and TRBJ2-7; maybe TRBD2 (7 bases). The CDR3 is CASSLEWGGPGRSYEQYF. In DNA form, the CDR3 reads TGTGCCAGCAGCTTAGAGTGGGGGGGCCCAGGGCGATCCTACGAGCAGTACTTC.